This TCR beta chain was recovered during a study of cytotoxic CD8 clonotypes in ibrutinib-treated CLL (dated by TCRdb to about 2021). At the level of the whole study: In this cohort, approximately 14 patients were treatment-naive and approximately twelve were relapsed/refractory, while around 18 had unmutated IGHV. Samples at response were collected after a median of about 11 months of treatment, with a range of roughly 6 to 36 months. An average of roughly 250,000 productive templates and around 100,000 productive rearrangements was obtained per sample. Longitudinal samples were available for about 30% of the roughly 86 trial participants. Partial responses were observed in 24 patients and complete responses in 2; after a median follow-up of 68 months, remission was maintained in roughly 15 patients and progression was observed in some 12. Cryopreserved peripheral blood mononuclear cells were obtained before treatment, at response, and at either sustained remission or disease progression. Summary of the overall study and its limitations: Baseline clonality exceeded that of age-matched healthy donors and correlated strongly with circulating CD8+ T-cell counts. Public clonotypes were rare and either shrank or stayed stable during treatment, and the rise in clonality at ibrutinib response reflected expansion of private clonotypes. Sampling times were not matched between patients in sustained remission and patients whose disease was progressing, and lymph node repertoires were not examined. At ibrutinib response clonality went up, during sustained remission it held steady, and at progression it dropped back toward baseline.

A MiSeq instrument was used for deep resolution sequencing, which targeted depths ranging from 1 in 1 million up to 1 in 200,000 T cells, with coverage averaging 10x for each clonotype. TCR beta libraries were generated with the immunoSEQ hsTCRB Kit. The source study handled its data this way. ImmunoSEQ Data Assistant and ImmunoSEQ Analyzer were used for data analysis, and V, D and J genes were assigned according to IMGT definitions. Clonality was computed as one minus normalized Shannon entropy of productive rearrangement frequencies, ranging from 0 to 1. Public clonotype analysis was restricted to overrepresented clonotypes comprising at least 0.05% of each patient's repertoire. About a dozen age-matched healthy donor repertoires from immuneACCESS served as clonality controls. In its TCRdb copy, this immuneACCESS table keeps in-frame sequences only and misses some clones. Where compared with another copy, unresolved V genes explain less than half of these, and the others have no known cause. The V and J calls and clone size are taken from that table; D and trimming were inferred from the DNA. The table for this sample lists some 27,000 clones; approximately 62% of them were counted only once. The ten top clones hold less than 6% of the sample.

The CDR3 runs 15 amino acids, cysteine and phenylalanine included. CDR3 DNA is the only sequence kept; it has 45 bases, read in frame from the first base. The germline V gene provides CDR1 MNHEY and CDR2 SVGAGI. V gives up 2 bases and J gives up 0 bases, and the segment between their germline ends measures 11 bases. This clone occurred a few times. What this receptor recognizes is not known. Nothing much larger sits one base from this clone, and base qualities are not available. For TCR beta library preparation, 1.5 to 2.5 micrograms of genomic DNA was extracted from cryopreserved PBMCs. Longitudinal blood samples from CLL patients on ibrutinib monotherapy underwent high-throughput TCR beta sequencing. The patients took part in an open-label, single-center phase 2 trial of ibrutinib monotherapy.

The receptor was derived from a human donor with chronic lymphocytic leukemia. The receptor chain draws on TRBV6-5 and TRBJ2-7; the D segment could be TRBD2, given 6 matching bases. The sample here was PBMCs, taken before ibrutinib treatment. The nucleotide sequence reads TGTGCCAGCAGTTACGGTCGGGGGAGCTCCTACGAGCAGTACTTC. It encodes CASSYGRGSSYEQYF.